Listed below are T cell receptor beta chains from one sample, sequenced in a study of blood T cell repertoires in COVID-19. Data came from immunoSEQ multiplex PCR; TCRdb stores just in-frame clones and leaves some out. There are 250,000 to 350,000 clones in the sample; roughly 90% occur only once, and less than 10% lies in the top ten. The sequencing input was peripheral blood. The receptors shown here come from a man in his late teens or twenties with active or convalescent COVID-19. Each CDR3 is given with its conserved first and last residue. A D gene is named only where the DNA matches it firmly. The size field is filled for only some rows; it gives once, few, many or a size class.

TRBJ1-2	.	TRBV10-2	TRBD1	TGCGCCAGCAGTGATAGGGGGCCGGGCTATGGCTACACCTTC	CASSDRGPGYGYTF
TRBJ1-1	.	TRBV4-1	TRBD1	TGCGCCAGCAGCCAAGATCGGACAGGGACGGTGAACACTGAAGCTTTCTTT	CASSQDRTGTVNTEAFF
TRBJ1-3	.	TRBV29-1	TRBD1	TGCAGCGCTCTGGGACAGGGGGCATTAGGAGGAAACACCATATATTTT	CSALGQGALGGNTIYF
TRBJ1-6	few	TRBV9	.	TGTGCCAGCAGCGTAGACGATAGAAACCGTTCACCCCTCCACTTT	CASSVDDRNRSPLHF
TRBJ1-5	.	TRBV12-5	TRBD1	TGTGCTAGTGGTGCCGGGGACAGTAGCAATCAGTCCCAGCATTTT	CASGAGDSSNQSQHF
TRBJ2-7	.	TRBV4-3	.	TGCGCCAGCAGCCAAGATGCCGGGTTTACCTACGAGCAGTACTTC	CASSQDAGFTYEQYF
TRBJ2-1	.	TRBV7-6	TRBD1	TGTGCCAGCAGCTTAGGGGGCTGGGACAGGGGGGCAAATGAGCAGTTCTTC	CASSLGGWDRGANEQFF
TRBJ1-2	once	TRBV29-1	TRBD1	TGCAGCGTGTACAGGGGCCTCTATGGCTACACCTTC	CSVYRGLYGYTF
TRBJ2-1	few	TRBV2	.	TGTGCCAGCAGTCCTCAGGGATGGGAGCAGTTCTTC	CASSPQGWEQFF
TRBJ2-2	.	TRBV2	.	TGTGCCAGCGGAGACAGAACCGGGGAGCTGTTTTTT	CASGDRTGELFF
TRBJ2-7	.	TRBV27	TRBD1	TGTGCCAGCCGGGGACAGTATACTTCCTACGAGCAGTACTTC	CASRGQYTSYEQYF
TRBJ2-1	.	TRBV5-1	TRBD2	TGCGCCAGCAGCTTGGCCGTGACTAGCGGGGGGATTGAGCAGTTCTTC	CASSLAVTSGGIEQFF
TRBJ2-6	.	TRBV19	.	TGTGCCAGTAGTCAGGGCTCTGGGGCCAACGTCCTGACTTTC	CASSQGSGANVLTF
TRBJ2-2	.	TRBV10-3	TRBD2	TGTGCCATCAGAGGGGAGGGCACCGGGGAGCTGTTTTTT	CAIRGEGTGELFF
TRBJ1-2	.	TRBV27	TRBD1	TGTGCCAGCAGTCGGACAGGCCGAAACTATGGCTACACCTTC	CASSRTGRNYGYTF
TRBJ2-7	.	TRBV11-2	.	TGTGCCAGCAGCCCACCGCGGGCAGGGGCATACGAGCAGTACTTC	CASSPPRAGAYEQYF
TRBJ2-4	once	TRBV4-3	TRBD1	TGCGCCAGCAGCGAAGGGGGACAGGGGGTAGCCAAAAACATTCAGTACTTC	CASSEGGQGVAKNIQYF
TRBJ1-2	.	TRBV6-5	.	TGTGCCAGCAGCCAAGGACAGCATTATGGCTACACCTTC	CASSQGQHYGYTF